This T cell receptor (beta chain) is drawn from a study of CD4+ T cells in melanoma. The repertoire was sequenced with immunoSEQ multiplex PCR; TCRdb's copy has only in-frame clones and lacks some. The sample has 50,000 to 60,000 clones, 60% to 75% seen once; the top ten hold roughly 4.4%. With 6 bases removed from V and 0 bases from J, the gap between germline ends came to 18 bases. CDR1 is SGDLS, CDR2 YYNGEE, per germline. The CDR3 sequence is 17 residues long. With regard to this clone: Antigen specificity is unknown.

Findings and caveats of the study: A reported correlation linked neoantigen-specific CD4+ T cells to CD8+, macrophage and B cell function. Diverse differentiation states were reported for melanoma neoantigen-specific CD4+ T cells.

The TCR originated in a human donor with melanoma. This sequence joins TRBV9 and TRBJ2-2; a possible D gene is TRBD2 (6 bases). The sequenced sample consisted of tumor tissue. The CDR3 bases are TGTGCCAGCACCGCCTCTCGGGAGACTTCGAACACCGGGGAGCTGTTTTTT. Translation gives CASTASRETSNTGELFF.